This passage covers 22 T cell receptor beta chains from one sample sequenced in a study of T cell changes during pregnancy in multiple sclerosis (dated by TCRdb to the late 2010s). The method behind the library was the immunoSEQ multiplex PCR assay. Here the immuneACCESS table is served through TCRdb, limited to in-frame sequences with V and J called. Missing clones are a known gap in these copies; in checked studies unresolved V genes cover under half, and the rest lacks a known reason. The table for this sample lists around 30,000 clones; about 87% of them were counted only once. The ten most abundant clones make up about 3.8% of the sample. Sequencing used CD8+ T cells from peripheral blood mononuclear cells, obtained in the third trimester of pregnancy. The origin of the receptors is a female donor with multiple sclerosis, enrolled in a pregnancy study.

The gene calls are TRBV6-5 and TRBJ1-4; tentative D call: TRBD1 (6 bases). CDR1 is MNHEY and CDR2 is SVGAGI in the germline V gene. The CDR3 contains 15 residues. V was shortened by 7 bases and J by 5 bases, with 17 bases between the two germline ends. The CDR3 DNA follows: TGTGCCAGCACCCCGACAGGCGGATTAAATGAAAAACTGTTTTTT. This codes for CASTPTGGLNEKLFF.

The V and J genes are TRBV29-1 and TRBJ1-2, with D perhaps matching TRBD1 (6 bases). The CDR3 consists of 14 residues. Deletions cut 1 base from V and 6 bases from J, with 15 bases between. The germline gives CDR1 SQVTM, CDR2 ANQGSEA. This CDR3 is CSVEGGGGANGYTF. The CDR3 coding sequence is TGCAGCGTTGAAGGTGGCGGGGGGGCGAATGGCTACACCTTC.

The DNA of the CDR3 is TGTGCCAGCAGCGTAAGACAGGGGGCCGATGGCTACACCTTC. Translating gives CASSVRQGADGYTF. V and J are TRBV27 and TRBJ1-2, with TRBD1 matching over 10 bases. Germline V gene lookup returns CDR1 MNHEY and CDR2 SMNVEV (reference sequence). After removal of 6 bases from V and 6 bases from J, the junction contained 7 bases not matched to a gene. The CDR3 length is 14 residues.

The rearrangement links TRBV6-1 to TRBJ2-5; the D gene is possibly TRBD1 (5 bases). The CDR3 is made up of 16 amino acids. Looked up from germline, CDR1 is MNHNS and CDR2 is SASEGT. V was clipped by 1 base and J by 0 bases, with 12 bases between them. The CDR3 loop is CASSEVVRAYQETQYF. DNA for the CDR3: TGTGCCAGCAGTGAAGTTGTCAGGGCGTACCAAGAGACCCAGTACTTC.

The V call is TRBV5-1, the J call TRBJ1-6; D gene ambiguous. CDR3 length equals 17 residues. CDR1 is SGHRS, CDR2 YFSETQ, per germline. Trimming stripped 2 bases from V and 7 bases from J, with 19 bases between. The CDR3 sequence: CASSLVVVHSGNSPLHF. DNA of the CDR3: TGCGCCAGCAGCTTAGTAGTGGTTCACTCGGGGAATTCACCCCTCCACTTT.

This clone occurred once. The rearrangement uses TRBV5-8 and TRBJ2-3; 7 nucleotides match TRBD1. The CDR3 has 17 residues. The trim removed 0 bases at V and 2 bases at J, leaving 9 bases unmatched. In germline, CDR1 is SGHTS, CDR2 YDEGEE. The CDR3 loop is CASSLAGWGTDTDTQYF. In nucleotides, the CDR3 is TGTGCCAGCAGCTTGGCGGGGTGGGGGACAGACACAGATACGCAGTATTTT.

A single count supports this clone. The V call is TRBV21-1, the J call TRBJ2-4; the DNA was not used to check the table's D call, TRBD2. TRBV21-1 is noted as a pseudogene. The CDR3 sequence is 14 residues long. DNA for the CDR3: TGTGCCAGCGAGGCGGAACTAGCCAAAAACATTCAGTACTTC. Its protein product is CASEAELAKNIQYF.

The chain employs TRBV27 and TRBJ1-2, with D tentatively TRBD1 (5 bases). CDR1 is MNHEY and CDR2 is SMNVEV in the germline V gene (reference sequence). Trimming took off 2 bases at V and 1 base at J, with 11 bases between the two ends. CDR3 length: 15 amino acids. CDR3 region: CASSLDPGINYGYTF. In DNA, the CDR3 is TGTGCCAGCAGTTTAGATCCAGGGATTAACTATGGCTACACCTTC.

This chain joins TRBV7-2 and TRBJ2-3, with D possibly TRBD2 on 5 matching bases. V lost 10 bases to trimming and J lost 2 bases, with 13 bases between them. The CDR3 spans 13 residues. The germline gives CDR1 SGHTA, CDR2 FQGNSA. CDR3 DNA sequence: TGTGCCACCCTGGACTTACCCACAGATACGCAGTATTTT. Protein: CATLDLPTDTQYF.

This chain uses TRBV11-3 with TRBJ2-7; 7 bases map to TRBD2. V gave up 1 base and J gave up 6 bases; unmatched junction bases: 6. The CDR3 runs 14 residues. The V gene's germline CDR1 is SGHNT and CDR2 YENEEA. Here the CDR3 reads CASSLGGEGLEQYF. The DNA for the CDR3 is TGTGCCAGCAGCTTAGGAGGGGAGGGTCTCGAGCAGTACTTC.

This clone has only one observation. CDR3 protein: CASSPGTSGSTDTQYF. The CDR3 nucleotides read TGTGCCAGCAGCCCCGGGACTAGCGGTTCCACAGATACGCAGTATTTT. The gene calls are TRBV7-9 and TRBJ2-3; 11 positions agree with TRBD2. The CDR3 has 16 residues. With 5 bases clipped from V and 2 bases from J, the junction kept 6 bases outside the gene matches. Germline V gene lookup returns CDR1 SEHNR and CDR2 FQNEAQ (reference sequence).

The rearrangement links TRBV6-4 to TRBJ1-1; TRBD1 matches at 8 bases. CDR1 and CDR2 (germline): MRHNA, SNTAGT. The CDR3 is made up of 16 amino acids. The junction had 7 bases not matched to a gene; V was cut back by 3 bases and J by 1 base. The CDR3: CASSEHPGTGNTEAFF. The DNA for the CDR3 is TGTGCCAGCAGTGAACATCCCGGGACAGGGAACACTGAAGCTTTCTTT.

This chain links TRBV7-8 with TRBJ1-1, with 7 positions matching TRBD1. V gave up 1 base and J gave up 7 bases; unmatched junction bases: 9. Germline assignment: CDR1 SGHVS and CDR2 FQNEAQ. The CDR3 totals 15 residues. In DNA, the CDR3 is TGTGCCAGCAGCTTAGATCCAGGGGGTTTGGGTGAAGCTTTCTTT. Protein product: CASSLDPGGLGEAFF.

DNA for the CDR3: TGTGCCAGCAGCGAAGGGACTAGCGGCACAGATACGCAGTATTTT. Protein: CASSEGTSGTDTQYF. This chain connects TRBV9 to TRBJ2-3; 10 nucleotides agree with TRBD2. This CDR3 is built from 15 residues. The V and J ends lost 3 bases and 1 base, in that order; junction bases with no gene match: 2. Germline V lookup: CDR1 SGDLS, CDR2 YYNGEE.

V gene TRBV5-6 combines with J gene TRBJ2-7; D may be TRBD1 (6 bases). The germline CDR1 and CDR2 sequences are SGHDT and YYEEEE. V was trimmed by 5 bases and J by 1 base, leaving 10 bases between them. The CDR3 sequence is 13 residues long. The CDR3 DNA reads TGTGCCAGCAGGGGGGCCGAATCCTACGAGCAGTACTTC. Translated: CASRGAESYEQYF. Together with reference TRBV5-6 and TRBJ2-7, the CDR3 gives the full variable domain: DAGVTQSPTHLIKTRGQQVTLRCSPKSGHDTVSWYQQALGQGPQFIFQYYEEEERQRGNFPDRFSGHQFPNYSSELNVNALLLGDSALYLCASRGAESYEQYFGPGTRLTVT.

This clone is a singleton in its sample. The V gene is TRBV29-1, the J gene TRBJ1-2, with D hard to call. CDR3 length: 15 residues. Between the trimmed V and J ends, which lost 7 bases and 0 bases, there was a span of 18 bases. CDR1 and CDR2 from the germline V gene are SQVTM and ANQGSEA. The CDR3 region has the DNA TGCAGCGCCACGAGTGAGGCTTTAGCTAACTATGGCTACACCTTC. Translation gives CSATSEALANYGYTF. Full variable domain (remainder filled in from reference TRBV29-1 and TRBJ1-2): SAVISQKPSRDICQRGTSLTIQCQVDSQVTMMFWYRQQPGQSLTLIATANQGSEATYESGFVIDKFPISRPNLTFSTLTVSNMSPEDSSIYLCSATSEALANYGYTFGSGTRLTVV.

The J gene is TRBJ2-7, the V gene TRBV4-3; 7 nucleotides match TRBD2. J was trimmed by 5 bases and V by 2 bases; bases with no gene match: 6. CDR3 size: 14 residues. CDR1 and CDR2 from the germline V gene are LGHNA and YSLEER. The CDR3 DNA reads as TGCGCCAGCAGCCAAAGGTGGGAGGGAAACGAGCAGTACTTC. This encodes CASSQRWEGNEQYF.

The chain links TRBV5-4 to TRBJ2-1, with 8 bases fitting TRBD1. Germline lookup yields CDR1 SGHNT and CDR2 YYREEE (reference sequence). This CDR3 contains 16 residues. Unmatched junction bases numbered 11, after V lost 4 bases and J lost 5 bases. The CDR3 nucleotides read TGTGCCAGCAGCCCGACAGGGGATGAGGTTAACAATGAGCAGTTCTTC. Protein sequence: CASSPTGDEVNNEQFF.

The chain employs TRBV4-3 and TRBJ2-3, with D uncertain. With 0 bases removed from V and 6 bases from J, the gap between germline ends came to 16 bases. The CDR3 consists of 16 residues. Germline lookup yields CDR1 LGHNA and CDR2 YSLEER. In DNA, the CDR3 is TGCGCCAGCAGCCAAGATCTGTCCAAAGCGAGGGATACGCAGTATTTT. Encoded protein: CASSQDLSKARDTQYF.

The genes are TRBV11-2 and TRBJ1-6; TRBD1 is a possible D gene (5 bases). The V end was cut by 8 bases, the J end by 10 bases, with 12 bases between. Germline V gene sequence: CDR1 SGHAT, CDR2 FQNNGV. The CDR3 has 12 residues. This CDR3 is CASAPGSSPLHF. The DNA for the CDR3 is TGTGCCAGCGCCCCAGGGTCCTCACCCCTCCACTTT.

The V and J genes are TRBV6-6 and TRBJ1-5, with 7 bases that match TRBD1. Germline-derived CDR1 and CDR2 are MNHNY and SVGAGI (reference sequence). This CDR3 has 15 residues. V lost 6 bases to trimming and J lost 4 bases; unmatched junction nucleotides: 9. In nucleotides, the CDR3 is TGTGCCAGCAGCAGGGACAGCGGCGCGAATCAGCCCCAGCATTTT. The encoded protein is CASSRDSGANQPQHF.

This clone was recorded once. J is TRBJ2-1 and V is TRBV30, with 8 nucleotides matching TRBD1. The V and J ends lost 2 bases and 9 bases, in that order; junction bases with no gene match: 6. CDR3 length: 13 residues. Germline CDR1 GTSNPN, CDR2 SVGIG (reference sequence). For the CDR3, the DNA is TGTGCCTGGAGTTCGACAGGGGACCTTGAGCAGTTCTTC. It translates to CAWSSTGDLEQFF.